Below, 18 T cell receptor beta chains from the same sample are listed, as sequenced in a study of cytomegalovirus exposure and HLA in healthy donors. Primers included in the PCR were 60 Vbeta and 13 Jbeta primers. Sequencing was performed with immunoSEQ multiplex PCR; in TCRdb, only in-frame clones are kept and a portion is missing. The sample includes 60,000 to 70,000 clones, around 85% seen only once; the top ten take under 3%. Sequencing was carried out using PBMCs. Source of these receptors: a woman aged 25 to 39 in good health and CMV-seronegative.

This rearrangement joins TRBV7-2 to TRBJ2-7; 10 positions agree with TRBD1. CDR1 and CDR2 from the germline V gene are SGHTA and FQGNSA. The CDR3 has 14 amino acids. V shed 4 bases and J 5 bases; nucleotides not matched to a gene: 5. The CDR3 nucleotides read TGTGCCAGCAGCTCGGGACAGGGGTCCCACGAGCAGTACTTC. Encoded protein: CASSSGQGSHEQYF.

The chain employs TRBV7-2 and TRBJ1-2; 10 nucleotides line up with TRBD1. The CDR3 contains 14 residues. The J segment lost 6 bases and the V segment lost 5 bases, leaving 6 bases of the junction unmatched. Germline V gives CDR1 SGHTA, CDR2 FQGNSA. The CDR3 DNA reads as TGTGCCAGCAGCCCTGACAGGGGGCGTGATGGCTACACCTTC. Translating gives CASSPDRGRDGYTF.

This sequence joins TRBV6-1 and TRBJ1-2, with a tentative D call TRBD1 (6 bases). The CDR3 is 15 residues long. V was trimmed by 5 bases and J by 2 bases, leaving 15 bases between them. Looked up from germline, CDR1 is MNHNS and CDR2 is SASEGT. This CDR3 reads CASSSGSGANYGYTF. CDR3 DNA sequence: TGTGCCAGCAGTTCCGGGTCAGGGGCGAACTATGGCTACACCTTC.

The CDR3 sequence is CASSEARANYGYTF. The DNA of the CDR3 is TGTGCCAGCAGTGAAGCGAGAGCTAACTATGGCTACACCTTC. The chain couples TRBV2 to TRBJ1-2; D remains ambiguous. The CDR3 has 14 amino acids. Per germline, CDR1 SNHLY and CDR2 FYNNEI. Trimming shortened V by 0 bases and J by 0 bases, and 5 bases separated the two germline ends.

The chain couples TRBV4-1 to TRBJ1-2; D not resolved. The CDR3 is 14 residues long. Trimming took 0 bases from V and 2 from J, leaving 7 bases between them. The germline V gene has CDR1 MGHRA and CDR2 YSYEKL. The chain's CDR3 is CASSQETLNYGYTF. The CDR3 DNA reads TGCGCCAGCAGCCAAGAAACTTTAAACTATGGCTACACCTTC.

The genes are TRBV30 and TRBJ2-7; D ambiguous. V was clipped by 2 bases and J by 4 bases, with 15 bases between them. This CDR3 is built from 14 residues. Germline values: CDR1 GTSNPN, CDR2 SVGIG (reference sequence). The CDR3 DNA reads as TGTGCCTGGAGTATACATCCACCCCCTTACGAGCAGTACTTC. Its protein is CAWSIHPPPYEQYF.

V and J are TRBV7-9 and TRBJ2-4; 7 positions match TRBD1. CDR1 and CDR2 from the germline V gene are SEHNR and FQNEAQ (reference sequence). This CDR3 is built from 14 residues. The V and J ends lost 5 bases and 1 base, in that order; junction bases with no gene match: 2. CDR3 protein: CASSIQGAKNIQYF. The CDR3 nucleotides read TGTGCCAGCAGCATACAGGGGGCCAAAAACATTCAGTACTTC.

This clone showed up just a few times. In DNA form, the CDR3 reads TGTGCCAGCAGCTCGGGACAACCAGAGAGCAACTATGGCTACACCTTC. Translation gives CASSSGQPESNYGYTF. The chain combines TRBV7-2 with TRBJ1-2; the D gene is possibly TRBD1 (6 bases). Germline loops: CDR1 SGHTA, CDR2 FQGNSA. The CDR3 consists of 16 residues. Trimming pared 4 bases from V and 2 bases from J, leaving 17 bases between.

This chain joins TRBV4-1 and TRBJ2-5; maybe TRBD1 (6 bases). The J call may be faulty, since TRBJ2-7 better matches the DNA end. The CDR3 loop spans 14 amino acids. The V gene's germline CDR1 is MGHRA and CDR2 YSYEKL. The CDR3 loop is CASSQVAGDYEQYF. CDR3 bases: TGCGCCAGCAGCCAAGTTGCAGGGGACTACGAGCAGTACTTC.

This clone was detected a few times. The chain has TRBV29-1 and TRBJ1-5; possibly TRBD1 for D (5 bases). Germline V gene data show CDR1 as SQVTM and CDR2 as ANQGSEA. CDR3 size: 14 residues. V gave up 5 bases and J gave up 2 bases, with 13 bases separating them. The CDR3 sequence is CSVLSGIGNQPQHF. DNA for the CDR3: TGCAGCGTTCTCTCAGGGATTGGCAATCAGCCCCAGCATTTT.

In the case of this clone: At one end the junction does not follow the germline gene, possibly because of a read error. The chain has TRBV7-9 and TRBJ2-7; TRBD1 matches at 9 bases. The CDR3 consists of 16 residues. Germline V gene data show CDR1 as SEHNR and CDR2 as FQNEAQ (reference sequence). The CDR3 loop reads CSSSFGTGLIVDEQYF. CDR3 nucleotides: TGTTCCAGCAGCTTCGGGACAGGGTTAATTGTCGACGAGCAGTACTTC.

This chain joins TRBV6-1 and TRBJ2-1; 11 nucleotides agree with TRBD2. Germline-derived CDR1 and CDR2 are MNHNS and SASEGT. This CDR3 has 18 residues. V gave up 4 bases and J gave up 3 bases; unmatched junction bases: 11. CDR3 coding DNA: TGTGCCAGCAGTGTTACTCCGGGGACTAGCGGACTCTACAATGAGCAGTTCTTC. It yields the protein CASSVTPGTSGLYNEQFF.

CDR3 protein: CASSRREGSNQPQHF. The CDR3 DNA sequence: TGTGCCAGCAGTAGACGGGAAGGCAGCAATCAGCCCCAGCATTTT. The chain recombines TRBV6-6 with TRBJ1-5, with D uncertain. The CDR3 runs to 15 residues. The V end lost 5 bases, the J end lost 1 base, and 12 bases lay between the germline ends. Germline V gene data show CDR1 as MNHNY and CDR2 as SVGAGI (reference sequence).

The chain combines TRBV7-8 with TRBJ2-2; possibly TRBD2 for D (5 bases). Between the trimmed V and J ends, which lost 5 bases and 7 bases, there was a span of 8 bases. Germline-derived CDR1 and CDR2 are SGHVS and FQNEAQ. The CDR3 contains 12 residues. Here the CDR3 reads CASSLEVGELFF. In nucleotides, the CDR3 is TGTGCCAGCAGCCTGGAGGTCGGGGAGCTGTTTTTT.

About this clone: Its ends do not fully match the called genes, so a read error is possible. Distinct nucleotide sequences in the sample also encode this CDR3. The chain joins TRBV30 to TRBJ1-2; D gene uncertain. The CDR3 sequence is 12 residues long. Germline values: CDR1 GTSNPN, CDR2 SVGIG (reference sequence). CDR3 sequence (DNA): TGTGCCTGGAGTGTACTAGGAGGGCGGTTCTCCTTC. Its translation: CAWSVLGGRFSF.

The rearrangement links TRBV5-1 to TRBJ2-5; the match to TRBD1 covers 7 bases. The DNA end is more similar to TRBJ2-7, so the J call may be wrong. CDR3 length: 14 amino acids. Germline V lookup: CDR1 SGHRS, CDR2 YFSETQ. As DNA, the CDR3 is TGCGCCAGCAGCTTGGCAGGGGGATTGGACGAGCAGTACTTC. It encodes CASSLAGGLDEQYF.

The rearrangement links TRBV6-5 to TRBJ1-5; unclear D gene. V gave up 4 bases and J gave up 5 bases, with 9 bases separating them. CDR1 MNHEY and CDR2 SVGAGI come from the germline V gene. This CDR3 has 13 residues. This CDR3 is CASSSQYDQPQHF. DNA of the CDR3: TGTGCCAGCAGTTCACAGTATGATCAGCCCCAGCATTTT.

In regard to this clone: At one of its ends the junction is not consistent with the germline gene, which may arise from a read error. The chain employs TRBV4-3 and TRBJ1-2, with D unclear. Germline V CDR1 and CDR2: LGHNA, YSLEER. The CDR3 loop spans 15 amino acids. CDR3 DNA: TGCGCCAGCAGACAAGGGCAGTATGATTCAGATGGCTACACCTTC. Translated, it gives CASRQGQYDSDGYTF.